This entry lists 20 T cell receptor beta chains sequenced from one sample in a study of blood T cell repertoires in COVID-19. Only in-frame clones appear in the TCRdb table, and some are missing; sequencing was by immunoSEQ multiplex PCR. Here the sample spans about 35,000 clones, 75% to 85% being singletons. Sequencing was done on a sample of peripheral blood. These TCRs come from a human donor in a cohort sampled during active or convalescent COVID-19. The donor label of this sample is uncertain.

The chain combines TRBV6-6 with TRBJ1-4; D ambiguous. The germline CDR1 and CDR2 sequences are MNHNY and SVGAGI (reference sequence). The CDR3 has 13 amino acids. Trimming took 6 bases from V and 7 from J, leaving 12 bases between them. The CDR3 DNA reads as TGTGCCAGCAGCCCCCCTAGCGGTGAAAAACTGTTTTTT. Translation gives CASSPPSGEKLFF.

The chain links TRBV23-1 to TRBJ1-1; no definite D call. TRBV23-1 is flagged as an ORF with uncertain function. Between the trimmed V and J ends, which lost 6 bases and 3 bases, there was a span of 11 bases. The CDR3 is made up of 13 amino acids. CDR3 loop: CASRQGSDTEAFF. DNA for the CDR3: TGCGCCAGCAGACAAGGCAGCGACACTGAAGCTTTCTTT.

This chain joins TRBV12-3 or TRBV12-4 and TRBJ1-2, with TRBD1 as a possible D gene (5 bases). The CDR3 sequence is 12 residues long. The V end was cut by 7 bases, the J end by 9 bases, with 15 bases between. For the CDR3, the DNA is TGTGCCAGCACCCCTGTTGGGGCTAGCTACACCTTC. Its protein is CASTPVGASYTF.

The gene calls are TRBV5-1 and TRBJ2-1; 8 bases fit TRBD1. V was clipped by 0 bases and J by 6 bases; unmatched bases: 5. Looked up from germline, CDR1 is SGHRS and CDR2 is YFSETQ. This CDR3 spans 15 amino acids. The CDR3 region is CASSLGGQETNEQFF. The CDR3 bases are TGCGCCAGCAGCTTGGGGGGACAGGAGACCAATGAGCAGTTCTTC.

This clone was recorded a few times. The CDR3 spells CASSLRGRATEAFF. The DNA of the CDR3 is TGTGCCAGCAGCCTCAGGGGAAGGGCCACTGAAGCTTTCTTT. The chain uses TRBV11-2 and TRBJ1-1; tentative D call: TRBD1 (6 bases). Trimming stripped 5 bases from V and 4 bases from J, with 14 bases between. Per the germline V gene, CDR1 is SGHAT and CDR2 is FQNNGV. CDR3 length: 14 amino acids.

CDR3 residues: CASSRRGLAGDNEQFF. The CDR3 DNA reads as TGTGCCAGCAGCCGGAGGGGGCTAGCGGGCGACAATGAGCAGTTCTTC. V and J are TRBV5-4 and TRBJ2-1, with TRBD2 as a possible D gene (8 bases). Germline CDR1 SGHNT, CDR2 YYREEE (reference sequence). V was pared by 4 bases and J by 5 bases, with 19 bases between. The length of the CDR3 is 16 residues.

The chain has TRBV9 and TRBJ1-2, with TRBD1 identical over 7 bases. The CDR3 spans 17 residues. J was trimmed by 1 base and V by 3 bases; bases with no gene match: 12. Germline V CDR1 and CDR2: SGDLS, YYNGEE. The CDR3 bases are TGTGCCAGCAGCGCCCCCAGGGGGACGTGGTTTAACTATGGCTACACCTTC. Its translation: CASSAPRGTWFNYGYTF. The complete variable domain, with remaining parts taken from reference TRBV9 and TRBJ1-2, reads DSGVTQTPKHLITATGQRVTLRCSPRSGDLSVYWYQQSLDQGLQFLIQYYNGEERAKGNILERFSAQQFPDLHSELNLSSLELGDSALYFCASSAPRGTWFNYGYTFGSGTRLTVV.

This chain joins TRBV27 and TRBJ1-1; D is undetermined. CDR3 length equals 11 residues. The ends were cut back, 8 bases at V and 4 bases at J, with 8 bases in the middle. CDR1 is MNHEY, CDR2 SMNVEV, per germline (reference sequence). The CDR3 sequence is CASLSLTEAFF. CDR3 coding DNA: TGTGCCAGCCTTTCACTCACTGAAGCTTTCTTT.

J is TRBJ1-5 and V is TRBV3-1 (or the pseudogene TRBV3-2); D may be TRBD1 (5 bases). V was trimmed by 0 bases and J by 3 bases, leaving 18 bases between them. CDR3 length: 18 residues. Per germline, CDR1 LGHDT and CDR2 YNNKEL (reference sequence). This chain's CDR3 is CASSQDKGGGVTNQPQHF. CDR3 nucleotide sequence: TGTGCCAGCAGCCAAGATAAGGGTGGAGGGGTCACCAATCAGCCCCAGCATTTT.

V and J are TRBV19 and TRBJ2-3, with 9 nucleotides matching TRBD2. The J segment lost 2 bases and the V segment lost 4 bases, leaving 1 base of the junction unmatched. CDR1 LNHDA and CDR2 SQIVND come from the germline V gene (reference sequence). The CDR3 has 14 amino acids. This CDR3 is CASSTSGDTDTQYF. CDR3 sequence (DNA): TGTGCCAGTAGTACTAGCGGGGACACAGATACGCAGTATTTT.

The CDR3 coding sequence is TGCAGCGTTAGAACAGGGCCCAGCGAGCAGTACTTC. Translating gives CSVRTGPSEQYF. This sequence joins TRBV29-1 and TRBJ2-7; D possibly corresponds to TRBD1 (6 bases). Trimming removed 5 bases at V and 6 bases at J, with 14 bases between. Germline loops: CDR1 SQVTM, CDR2 ANQGSEA. The CDR3 length is 12 residues.

CDR3 protein: CASSIFQGNQPQHF. Written as DNA, the CDR3 is TGTGCCAGTAGTATATTTCAGGGCAATCAGCCCCAGCATTTT. The V and J genes are TRBV19 and TRBJ1-5; D is unclear. The germline V gene encodes CDR1 LNHDA and CDR2 SQIVND (reference sequence). V dropped 2 bases and J dropped 2 bases, with 7 bases sitting between them. The CDR3 is 14 residues long.

This CDR3 is CASSSPGQSSYEQYF. The CDR3 DNA is TGTGCCAGCAGTTCCCCGGGACAGAGCTCCTACGAGCAGTACTTC. This rearrangement joins TRBV27 to TRBJ2-7; 7 bases match TRBD1. The CDR3 totals 15 residues. The ends lost 4 bases at V and 0 bases at J; junction bases unmatched: 6. Per the germline V gene, CDR1 is MNHEY and CDR2 is SMNVEV (reference sequence).

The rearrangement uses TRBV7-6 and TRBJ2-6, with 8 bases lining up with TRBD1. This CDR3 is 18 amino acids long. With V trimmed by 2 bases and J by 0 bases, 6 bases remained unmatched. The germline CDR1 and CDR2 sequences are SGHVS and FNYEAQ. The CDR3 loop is CASSLFGTGGSGANVLTF. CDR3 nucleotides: TGTGCCAGCAGCTTATTTGGGACAGGCGGCTCTGGGGCCAACGTCCTGACTTTC.

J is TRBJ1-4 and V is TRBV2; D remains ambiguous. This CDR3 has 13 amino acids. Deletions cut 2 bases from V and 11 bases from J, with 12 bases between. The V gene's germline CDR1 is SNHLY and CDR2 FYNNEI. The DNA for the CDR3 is TGTGCCAGCAGTGAAATTAACGCGATGAAACTGTTTTTT. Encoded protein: CASSEINAMKLFF.

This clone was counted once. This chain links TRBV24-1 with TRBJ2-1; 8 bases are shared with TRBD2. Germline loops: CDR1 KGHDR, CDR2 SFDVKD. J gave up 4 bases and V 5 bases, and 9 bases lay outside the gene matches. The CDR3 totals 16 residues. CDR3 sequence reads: CATSGRTSGIYNEQFF. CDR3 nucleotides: TGTGCCACCAGTGGCAGAACTAGCGGAATATACAATGAGCAGTTCTTC.

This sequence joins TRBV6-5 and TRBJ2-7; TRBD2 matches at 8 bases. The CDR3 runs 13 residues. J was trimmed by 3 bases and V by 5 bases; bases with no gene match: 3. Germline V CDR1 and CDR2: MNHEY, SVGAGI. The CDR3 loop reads CASSKRGLYEQYF. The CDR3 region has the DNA TGTGCCAGCAGTAAGCGGGGGCTCTACGAGCAGTACTTC.

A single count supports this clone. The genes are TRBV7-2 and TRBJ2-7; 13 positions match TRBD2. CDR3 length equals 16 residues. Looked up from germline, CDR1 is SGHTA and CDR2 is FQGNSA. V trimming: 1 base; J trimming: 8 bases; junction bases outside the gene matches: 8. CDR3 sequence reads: CASSLDSTSGRAKQYF. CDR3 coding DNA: TGTGCCAGCAGCTTAGATAGTACTAGCGGGAGGGCCAAGCAGTACTTC.

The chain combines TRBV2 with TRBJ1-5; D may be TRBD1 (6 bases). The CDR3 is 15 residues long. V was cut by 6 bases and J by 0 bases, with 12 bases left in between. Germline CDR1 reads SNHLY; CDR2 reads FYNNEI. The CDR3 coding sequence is TGTGCCAGCAGGGAGGACAGACATAGCAATCAGCCCCAGCATTTT. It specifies CASREDRHSNQPQHF.

This CDR3 reads CASSGQRERDEQFF. The CDR3 region has the DNA TGTGCCAGCTCGGGGCAGCGGGAGAGGGATGAGCAGTTCTTC. The chain couples TRBV18 to TRBJ2-1, with 8 nucleotides matching TRBD2. V lost 6 bases and J lost 8; bases outside the gene matches: 9. This CDR3 has 14 residues. The germline V gene has CDR1 KGHSH and CDR2 LQKENI.